These T cell receptor beta chains were read from a single sample in a study of blood T cell repertoires in COVID-19. Sequencing was performed with immunoSEQ multiplex PCR; in TCRdb, only in-frame clones are kept and a portion is missing. The sample consists of 250,000 to 350,000 clones, more than 70% of them appearing once. The sequenced sample was peripheral blood. Every receptor here comes from a woman aged 50 to 65 with acute or convalescent COVID-19. CDR3s include the opening cysteine and the closing phenylalanine or tryptophan. The D gene is left open where the match is weak. Size tells how often a clone was seen (once, few, many) or the class of an expanded clone, and some rows leave it out.

clone_size j_call v_call d_call cdr3_nt cdr3_aa
once TRBJ2-5 TRBV5-1 TRBD1 TGCGCCAGCAGCCTCTTGACAGGGGGCGTAGAGACCCAGTACTTC CASSLLTGGVETQYF
. TRBJ2-3 TRBV5-8 . TGTGCCAGCAGCGCCCGACGGTCCGCGGTAGATACGCAGTATTTT CASSARRSAVDTQYF
. TRBJ1-2 TRBV7-2 . TGTGCCAGCAGCTTACAGGCCAGCTATGGCTACACCTTC CASSLQASYGYTF
. TRBJ2-1 TRBV6-6 TRBD2 TGTGCCAGCAGTTCCCCAGCGGGGTTTTACAATGAGCAGTTCTTC CASSSPAGFYNEQFF
. TRBJ1-2 TRBV12-3/TRBV12-4 . TGTGCCAGCAGTTTGGGAGGTGGCTACACCTTC CASSLGGGYTF
. TRBJ2-7 TRBV30 . TGTGCCTGGAGTGTACTTATTCCATCCTACGAGCAGTACTTC CAWSVLIPSYEQYF
. TRBJ1-1 TRBV10-2 TRBD1 TGCGCCAGCAGTGAGTGGGACAGGGGGTTGCAAGCTTTCTTT CASSEWDRGLQAFF
once TRBJ2-5 TRBV29-1 . TGCAGCGTTGCCGCAGGGGATCCCACAGAGACCCAGTACTTC CSVAAGDPTETQYF
. TRBJ1-1 TRBV18 . TGTGCCAGCTCACCTATCTCAGGGTTGAACACTGAAGCTTTCTTT CASSPISGLNTEAFF
. TRBJ2-2 TRBV7-9 . TGTGCCAGCAGCTTAGTGGGGCAGAAGACTCAGAACACCGGGGAGCTGTTTTTT CASSLVGQKTQNTGELFF
. TRBJ2-3 TRBV10-3 TRBD2 TGTGCCGCCGGCAGCGGGGGGTATGATGATACGCAGTATTTT CAAGSGGYDDTQYF
. TRBJ2-5 TRBV19 TRBD1 TGTGCCAGTAGTATTGGGCAGACAGGGGGTAGAGAGACCCAGTACTTC CASSIGQTGGRETQYF
. TRBJ1-1 TRBV5-1 . TGCGCCAGCAGCTTGGAAGCTAACACTGAAGCTTTCTTT CASSLEANTEAFF
once TRBJ1-2 TRBV6-2/TRBV6-3 . TGTGCCAGCAGTTTCCAACTCTATGGCTACACCTTC CASSFQLYGYTF
. TRBJ2-1 TRBV30 TRBD2 TGTGCCTGGAGCGAGGGGACTAGCTCAAGCCATGAGCAGTTCTTC CAWSEGTSSSHEQFF
. TRBJ2-1 TRBV5-1 TRBD2 TGCGCCAGCAGTCTAGGACTAGCAGAGTACAATGAGCAGTTCTTC CASSLGLAEYNEQFF
many TRBJ1-2 TRBV5-8 TRBD1 TGTGCCAGCAGCAGGACAGGGAGCGCCAACTATGGCTACACCTTC CASSRTGSANYGYTF
. TRBJ2-5 TRBV10-3 . TGTGCCATCAGTGAAGCGGAGACCCAGTACTTC CAISEAETQYF
. TRBJ2-4 TRBV4-3 . TGCGCCAGCAGCCAAGATCTCCGGGGAGGCAAAAACATTCAGTACTTC CASSQDLRGGKNIQYF
few TRBJ1-2 TRBV10-1 TRBD1 TGCGCCAGCAGTGAGAGGGACAGGGAGGGCTATGGCTACACCTTC CASSERDREGYGYTF
. TRBJ1-6 TRBV12-3/TRBV12-4 . TGTGCCATCCAGGGGTTTAATAATTCACCCCTCCACTTT CAIQGFNNSPLHF
. TRBJ1-2 TRBV28 . TGTGCCAGCAGTGTCGACAGAAACTATGGCTACACCTTC CASSVDRNYGYTF
. TRBJ1-5 TRBV5-1 . TGCGCCAGCAGCCTCGACAGCCACAATCAGCCCCAGCATTTT CASSLDSHNQPQHF
. TRBJ1-1 TRBV6-5 . TGTGCCAGCAGCTCACAGGGAAGTACTGAAGCTTTCTTT CASSSQGSTEAFF
. TRBJ1-1 TRBV29-1 . TGCAGCGCCCAGCTGCCAGGGAAGCCTGAAGCTTTCTTT CSAQLPGKPEAFF
. TRBJ1-4 TRBV7-8 . TGTGCCAGCAGCCCTGGCCCTCCTCACAATGAAAAACTGTTTTTT CASSPGPPHNEKLFF
once TRBJ1-3 TRBV14 . TGTGCCAGCGCCTTAACAGGGTTTCGTGGAAACACCATATATTTT CASALTGFRGNTIYF
. TRBJ2-2 TRBV7-6 . TGTGCCAGCAGCCCAGGTGGAGGGATCGACACCGGGGAGCTGTTTTTT CASSPGGGIDTGELFF
. TRBJ1-2 TRBV3-1/TRBV3-2 . TGTGCCAGCAGCCAAGGTGGGTCGGGGACACCAAATGGCTACACCTTC CASSQGGSGTPNGYTF